A single sample gave rise to the 10 T cell receptor beta chains below, sequenced in a study of blood T cell repertoires in COVID-19 (dated by TCRdb to the early 2020s). Libraries were prepared through the immunoSEQ multiplex PCR assay. TCRdb carries this immuneACCESS record with in-frame sequences only. Its versions omit some clonotypes, under half of them owing to an unresolved V gene in the studies checked, with the rest unexplained. In all, the sample holds about 260,000 clones, and over 75% of those were seen once. Clones ranked in the top ten supply approximately 9% of the sample. Sample: peripheral blood. The receptors derive from a human donor in a cohort sampled during active COVID-19.

The chain has TRBV4-2 and TRBJ1-4; no reliable D call. Germline-derived CDR1 and CDR2 are LGHNA and YNFKEQ. Between the trimmed V and J ends, which lost 1 base and 7 bases, there was a span of 16 bases. The CDR3 totals 16 residues. The CDR3 DNA reads TGTGCCAGCAGCCAAGCGGGAGGATCGGACTCTGAAAAACTGTTTTTT. This sequence encodes CASSQAGGSDSEKLFF.

The rearrangement uses TRBV19 and TRBJ2-7; TRBD1 might be the D (5 bases). The CDR3 contains 12 residues. Germline CDR1 reads LNHDA; CDR2 reads SQIVND (reference sequence). The germline V and J ends were trimmed by 5 bases and 3 bases, with 8 bases remaining between them. The DNA of the CDR3 is TGTGCCAGTAGTGAAGGGGTCTACGAGCAGTACTTC. Translation: CASSEGVYEQYF.

This chain joins TRBV6-2 or TRBV6-3 and TRBJ2-5; D is unclear. The CDR3 length is 12 residues. V gave up 2 bases and J gave up 7 bases, with 8 bases separating them. Germline loops: CDR1 MNHEY, CDR2 SVGEGT. CDR3 protein: CASSYGPGTQYF. CDR3 coding DNA: TGTGCCAGCAGTTACGGTCCGGGGACCCAGTACTTC.

This clone came up once. The rearrangement uses TRBV7-9 and TRBJ2-7; 8 nucleotides align to TRBD1. CDR3 size: 12 residues. From germline, CDR1 is SEHNR and CDR2 FQNEAQ (reference sequence). The ends lost 7 bases at V and 4 bases at J; junction bases unmatched: 3. CDR3 protein: CASNQGAYEQYF. CDR3 in DNA: TGTGCCAGCAACCAGGGGGCTTACGAGCAGTACTTC.

V is TRBV7-2 and J is TRBJ2-2, with D tentatively TRBD2 (6 bases). The germline V gene encodes CDR1 SGHTA and CDR2 FQGNSA. With 5 bases removed from V and 5 bases from J, the gap between germline ends came to 12 bases. The CDR3 is made up of 14 amino acids. The CDR3 DNA follows: TGTGCCAGCAGCCCATCTGGGGGGACCGGGGAGCTGTTTTTT. It codes for CASSPSGGTGELFF.

This clone came up a few times. V and J are TRBV9 and TRBJ1-6; a weak D match, TRBD1 (5 bases). The CDR3 covers 14 residues. Germline V gives CDR1 SGDLS, CDR2 YYNGEE. The V and J ends lost 1 base and 10 bases respectively, with 12 bases between them. CDR3 nucleotide sequence: TGTGCCAGCAGCGTATCCGGGGGGGGGTCACCCCTCCACTTT. This gives the protein CASSVSGGGSPLHF.

This clone was seen once. The CDR3 region is CATSDSGRALGHFF. In DNA form, the CDR3 reads TGTGCCACCAGTGATAGCGGGAGGGCGTTGGGTCACTTCTTC. The chain recombines TRBV24-1 with TRBJ2-1; TRBD2 agrees at 10 bases. Trimming at V came to 3 bases and at J to 16 bases, leaving 11 bases not matched to a gene. Per the germline V gene, CDR1 is KGHDR and CDR2 is SFDVKD. The CDR3 runs 14 residues.

The gene calls are TRBV5-4 and TRBJ1-2; 7 bases agree with TRBD1. Per germline, CDR1 SGHNT and CDR2 YYREEE (reference sequence). V dropped 5 bases and J dropped 5; count of bases not matched to a gene: 9. CDR3 length equals 14 residues. DNA for the CDR3: TGTGCCAGCAGGCCTCCGGGACAGTTTTATGGCTACACCTTC. Translation gives CASRPPGQFYGYTF.

The chain has TRBV5-1 and TRBJ2-7; D is perhaps TRBD1 (6 bases). The CDR3 has 13 amino acids. The ends were cut back, 4 bases at V and 7 bases at J, with 15 bases in the middle. CDR1 is SGHRS and CDR2 is YFSETQ in the germline V gene. In DNA, the CDR3 is TGCGCCAGCAGCCAGGACAGCTTGGGGGAGCAGTACTTC. Protein product: CASSQDSLGEQYF.

The chain combines TRBV27 with TRBJ2-7; D uncertain. The CDR3 is 14 residues long. The ends were cut back, 2 bases at V and 0 bases at J, with 8 bases in the middle. Germline values: CDR1 MNHEY, CDR2 SMNVEV (reference sequence). CDR3 loop: CASSLSHISYEQYF. DNA of the CDR3: TGTGCCAGCAGTTTAAGTCACATCTCCTACGAGCAGTACTTC.